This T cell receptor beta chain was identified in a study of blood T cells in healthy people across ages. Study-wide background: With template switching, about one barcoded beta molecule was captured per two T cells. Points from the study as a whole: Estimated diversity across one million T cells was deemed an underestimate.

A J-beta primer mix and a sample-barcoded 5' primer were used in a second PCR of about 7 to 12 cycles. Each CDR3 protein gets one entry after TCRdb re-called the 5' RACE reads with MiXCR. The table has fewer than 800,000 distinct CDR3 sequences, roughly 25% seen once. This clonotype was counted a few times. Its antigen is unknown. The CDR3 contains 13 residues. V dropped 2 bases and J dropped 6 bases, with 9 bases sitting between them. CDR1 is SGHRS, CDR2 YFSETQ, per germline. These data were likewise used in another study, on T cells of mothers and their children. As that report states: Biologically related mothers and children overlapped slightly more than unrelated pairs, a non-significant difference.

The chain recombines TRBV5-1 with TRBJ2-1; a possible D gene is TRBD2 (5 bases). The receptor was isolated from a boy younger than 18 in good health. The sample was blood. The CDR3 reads CASSFVRGNEQFF. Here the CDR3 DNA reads TGCGCCAGCAGCTTCGTCCGGGGCAATGAGCAGTTCTTC.